This TCR beta chain was recorded in a study of metastatic and nonmetastatic thyroid tumors. Study in general: Repertoires from blood and tumor or nodule tissue of malignant and benign thyroid patients were compared.

All patients were treatment-naive before thyroid surgery. General observations from the study: When malignant thyroid tumors were compared with benign nodules, TCR beta diversity was reportedly significantly higher in the malignant tumors. This held in both blood and tumor samples.

Remarks on this clone: Its antigen is unknown. A read error may be the cause here, since a much bigger clone is one base away.

In the authors' methods: The authors used CDR3 differences across clinicopathological groups to build a distant-metastasis classifier for papillary thyroid cancer. TCRdb reprocessed the PCR reads using MiXCR. TCRdb's processing, not the study's, gives the V and J calls here. The repertoire has approximately 35,000 clones, about a fifth of them found once; the top ten carry 2.5% to 3.5%. The TCR originated in a male donor with papillary thyroid cancer or a benign thyroid nodule (not recorded which). Some clones in this sample may be carry-over from other donors' samples. The source material was tumor tissue.

Written as DNA, the CDR3 is TGCAGTGTTAGATCGGGCTTAGTTGGAGAGCAGTACTTC. This encodes CSVRSGLVGEQYF. The gene calls are TRBV20-1 and TRBJ2-7, with no clear D. The germline V gene has CDR1 DFQATT and CDR2 SNEGSKA (reference sequence). The CDR3 covers 13 residues.